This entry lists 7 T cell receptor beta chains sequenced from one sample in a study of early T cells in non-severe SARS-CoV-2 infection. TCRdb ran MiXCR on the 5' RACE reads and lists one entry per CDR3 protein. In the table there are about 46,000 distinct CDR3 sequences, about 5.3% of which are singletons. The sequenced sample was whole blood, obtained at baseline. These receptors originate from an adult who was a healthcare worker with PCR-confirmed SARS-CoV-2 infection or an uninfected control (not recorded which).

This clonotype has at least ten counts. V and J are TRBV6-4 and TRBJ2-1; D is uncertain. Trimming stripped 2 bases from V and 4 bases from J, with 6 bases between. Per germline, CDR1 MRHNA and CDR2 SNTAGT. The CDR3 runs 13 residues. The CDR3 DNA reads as TGTGCCAGCAGTGACGGCGGATACAATGAGCAGTTCTTC. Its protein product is CASSDGGYNEQFF.

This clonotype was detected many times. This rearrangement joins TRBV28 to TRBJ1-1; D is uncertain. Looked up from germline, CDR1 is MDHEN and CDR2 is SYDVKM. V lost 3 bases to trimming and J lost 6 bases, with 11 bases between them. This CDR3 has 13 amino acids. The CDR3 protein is CASSLSRRAEAFF. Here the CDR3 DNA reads TGTGCCAGCAGTTTGTCCAGAAGGGCTGAAGCTTTCTTT.

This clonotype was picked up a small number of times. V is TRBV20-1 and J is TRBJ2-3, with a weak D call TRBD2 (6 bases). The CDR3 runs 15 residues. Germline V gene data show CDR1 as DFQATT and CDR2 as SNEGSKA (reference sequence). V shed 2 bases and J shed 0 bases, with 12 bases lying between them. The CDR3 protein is CSARHSGTSTDTQYF. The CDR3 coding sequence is TGCAGTGCTAGACATAGCGGAACTAGCACAGATACGCAGTATTTT.

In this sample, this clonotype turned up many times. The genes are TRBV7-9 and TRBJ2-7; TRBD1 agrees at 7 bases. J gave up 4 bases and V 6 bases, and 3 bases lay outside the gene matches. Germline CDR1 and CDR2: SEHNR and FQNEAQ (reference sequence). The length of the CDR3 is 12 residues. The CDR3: CASSPTGYEQYF. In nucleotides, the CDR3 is TGTGCCAGCAGTCCGACAGGGTACGAGCAGTACTTC.

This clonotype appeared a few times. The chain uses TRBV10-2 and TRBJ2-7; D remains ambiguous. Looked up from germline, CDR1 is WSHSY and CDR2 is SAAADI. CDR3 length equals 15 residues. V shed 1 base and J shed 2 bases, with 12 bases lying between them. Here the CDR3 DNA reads TGCGCCAGCAGTGAGTTCACCCAGAACCCCTACGAGCAGTACTTC. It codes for CASSEFTQNPYEQYF.

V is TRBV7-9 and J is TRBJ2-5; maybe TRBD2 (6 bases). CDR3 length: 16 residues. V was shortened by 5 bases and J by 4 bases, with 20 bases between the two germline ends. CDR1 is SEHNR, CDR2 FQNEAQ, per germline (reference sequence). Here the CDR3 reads CASSQSVASEIETQYF. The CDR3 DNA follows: TGTGCCAGCAGCCAATCTGTGGCTAGCGAGATAGAGACCCAGTACTTC.

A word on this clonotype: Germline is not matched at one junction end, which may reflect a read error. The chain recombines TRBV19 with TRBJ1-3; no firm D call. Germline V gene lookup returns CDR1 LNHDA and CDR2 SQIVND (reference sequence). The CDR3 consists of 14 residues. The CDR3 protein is CASTARSSENTIYF. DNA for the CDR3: TGTGCCAGTACGGCCAGGTCGTCTGAAAACACCATATATTTT.